This T cell receptor beta chain was recovered during a study of cytomegalovirus exposure and HLA in healthy donors. Overall study results and limits: A later analysis linked 15,000 to 20,000 TCR beta sequences to HLA alleles at 0.05 false discovery rate. Compared with the roughly 670-donor mean, an Asian-associated ancestry cluster reportedly had fewer N-insertions, according to a later analysis. Rare TCR sequences dominated, though some public TCRs recurred in many donors.

Of note for this clone: Its antigen is undetermined. One junction end disagrees with the germline gene, perhaps due to a read error.

Germline values: CDR1 SQVTM, CDR2 ANQGSEA. The CDR3 is 14 residues long. Donors consisted of healthy bone marrow donors. PCR employed 60 Vbeta and 13 Jbeta primers. The repertoire was sequenced with immunoSEQ multiplex PCR; TCRdb's copy has only in-frame clones and lacks some. The data show around 99,000 clones, about three quarters seen once. The sample comprised PBMCs. This chain links TRBV29-1 with TRBJ1-2, with TRBD1 matching 12 bases. This sequence originates from a man aged 45-65 years in good health and CMV-seropositive. CDR3 protein: CSVRDRGLGYGYPF. The CDR3 coding sequence is TGCAGCGTGAGGGACAGGGGGCTCGGCTATGGCTACCCCTTC.